Described below is a single T cell receptor beta chain sequence and its context. This table comes from immunoSEQ multiplex PCR, and its TCRdb copy is limited to in-frame clones, with some not included. Here the sample spans 100,000 to 130,000 clones, about 88% being singletons. V was clipped by 3 bases and J by 2 bases; unmatched bases: 4. This CDR3 has 16 residues. Germline V gene sequence: CDR1 MDHEN, CDR2 SYDVKM. These data originate in a study of blood T cell repertoires in COVID-19. Sequences were obtained from peripheral blood. This receptor was identified in a human donor in a cohort sampled during active COVID-19. The chain carries TRBV28 and TRBJ1-2; TRBD1 aligns across 12 bases. The DNA for the CDR3 is TGTGCCAGCAGTTTGCGGGACAGGGGGCTCAACTATGGCTACACCTTC. This encodes CASSLRDRGLNYGYTF.